The 17 T cell receptor beta chains listed next were all sequenced from one sample in a study of cytomegalovirus exposure and HLA in healthy donors. Primers included in the PCR were 60 Vbeta and 13 Jbeta primers. Method: immunoSEQ multiplex PCR; TCRdb's copy keeps in-frame clones and lacks some. The sample has 70,000 to 90,000 clones, around three fifths seen once. Material: PBMCs. Receptors originate from a middle-aged woman in good health and CMV-seropositive.

The chain is built from TRBV6-6 and TRBJ1-1, with D hard to call. Germline CDR1 and CDR2: MNHNY and SVGAGI (reference sequence). Trimming removed 2 bases from V and 6 bases from J, with 4 bases in between. The CDR3 has 11 residues. Written as DNA, the CDR3 is TGTGCCAGCAGTTACCGGGCTGAAGCTTTCTTT. Its protein is CASSYRAEAFF.

The V and J genes are TRBV18 and TRBJ1-2; D gene uncertain. Deletions cut 5 bases from V and 5 bases from J, with 15 bases between. CDR1 is KGHSH, CDR2 LQKENI, per germline. This CDR3 has 14 residues. The CDR3 here is CASSSNPFLYGYTF. DNA for the CDR3: TGTGCCAGCTCATCCAACCCGTTCCTATATGGCTACACCTTC.

V and J are TRBV10-3 and TRBJ2-1; D not certain. The CDR3 loop spans 14 amino acids. The germline V gene has CDR1 ENHRY and CDR2 SYGVKD. The V end was cut by 2 bases, the J end by 5 bases, with 10 bases between. DNA of the CDR3: TGTGCCATCAGTGAGAACAGACACGACAATGAGCAGTTCTTC. Translated: CAISENRHDNEQFF.

The genes are TRBV1 and TRBJ2-4; the table calls TRBD1, which could not be checked here. TRBV1 is deemed a pseudogene. This CDR3 comprises 15 residues. The DNA for the CDR3 is TGCACCAGCAGCCAGAGACAGGGGACCAAAAACATTCAGTACTTC. Translating it yields CTSSQRQGTKNIQYF.

The rearrangement uses TRBV5-8 and TRBJ2-3; D uncertain. Trimming stripped 6 bases from V and 6 bases from J, with 11 bases between. The germline V gene encodes CDR1 SGHTS and CDR2 YDEGEE. The CDR3 is 12 amino acids. The CDR3 coding sequence is TGTGCCAGCACCACACCCGGGGATACGCAGTATTTT. It specifies CASTTPGDTQYF.

In the case of this clone: One junction end does not reproduce the germline sequence, and a read error may be involved. J is TRBJ2-5 and V is TRBV9; TRBD2 matches 10 bases. This CDR3 contains 13 residues. The germline V gene has CDR1 SGDLS and CDR2 YYNGEE. Here the CDR3 reads CASSGRPQETQYF. The CDR3 bases are TGTGCCAGTAGCGGGAGGCCTCAAGAGACCCAGTACTTC.

The chain is built from TRBV28 and TRBJ1-5; D gene ambiguous. V was trimmed by 6 bases and J by 11 bases, leaving 11 bases between them. CDR3 length: 11 amino acids. Germline values: CDR1 MDHEN, CDR2 SYDVKM. The CDR3 bases are TGTGCCAGCAGAAACCGAGAGACCCAGCATTTT. This translates into CASRNRETQHF.

This chain connects TRBV30 to TRBJ2-3; 7 positions match TRBD2. V shed 7 bases, J shed 10 bases, and the junction held 14 bases outside the gene matches. CDR1 is GTSNPN, CDR2 SVGIG, per germline (reference sequence). The CDR3 contains 13 residues. Here the CDR3 reads CAFGPLGLAAQYF. The CDR3 DNA follows: TGTGCCTTCGGTCCGTTGGGGCTAGCGGCGCAGTATTTT.

The chain is built from TRBV18 and TRBJ1-4; D is uncertain. Germline assignment: CDR1 KGHSH and CDR2 LQKENI. The ends were cut back, 0 bases at V and 8 bases at J, with 13 bases in the middle. CDR3 length: 15 amino acids. CDR3 DNA: TGTGCCAGCTCACCACCGAGTCAAAAACAGGAAAAACTGTTTTTT. This sequence encodes CASSPPSQKQEKLFF.

The chain is built from TRBV10-3 and TRBJ1-1, with TRBD1 matching over 9 bases. The V gene's germline CDR1 is ENHRY and CDR2 SYGVKD. The CDR3 is 14 residues long. The J segment lost 5 bases and the V segment lost 11 bases, leaving 12 bases of the junction unmatched. CDR3 nucleotides: TGTGCCTCCCGGGACAGGGAGGTTCGGACTGAAGCTTTCTTT. Translated, it gives CASRDREVRTEAFF.

This chain joins TRBV6-5 and TRBJ1-2; 7 nucleotides line up with TRBD1. The germline V gene encodes CDR1 MNHEY and CDR2 SVGAGI. Trimming cost V 5 bases and J 2 bases; bases outside gene matches: 2. The length of the CDR3 is 13 residues. CDR3 sequence reads: CASSRDSNYGYTF. The CDR3 coding sequence is TGTGCCAGCAGTCGGGACAGCAACTATGGCTACACCTTC.

This rearrangement joins TRBV18 to TRBJ2-3; the match to TRBD2 covers 11 bases. The CDR3 spans 18 residues. V lost 1 base, J lost 8 bases, and 14 bases stayed unmatched. Germline V lookup: CDR1 KGHSH, CDR2 LQKENI. The CDR3 DNA follows: TGTGCCAGCTCACCACAGGAGGTCGGCCTAGCGGGAGGTGCTACGCAGTATTTT. It is translated as CASSPQEVGLAGGATQYF.

This clone was seen just once. This rearrangement joins TRBV4-3 to TRBJ2-1, with 7 bases aligning to TRBD1. CDR3 length equals 16 residues. The germline V gene has CDR1 LGHNA and CDR2 YSLEER. Trimming took 0 bases from V and 8 from J; bases not matched to a gene: 10. The CDR3 spells CASSQDGGQYLDEQFF. For the CDR3, the DNA is TGCGCCAGCAGCCAAGATGGGGGACAGTACCTGGATGAGCAGTTCTTC.

The chain recombines TRBV5-1 with TRBJ1-1; 7 positions agree with TRBD1. This CDR3 has 17 residues. Losses at the gene ends were 2 bases for V and 1 base for J; bases not matched to a gene: 11. From germline, CDR1 is SGHRS and CDR2 YFSETQ. In DNA, the CDR3 is TGCGCCAGCAGCTTTACAGGGGCCCCTCCGACGAACACTGAAGCTTTCTTT. Translation: CASSFTGAPPTNTEAFF.

The chain recombines TRBV5-1 with TRBJ2-2, with D unresolved. Germline-derived CDR1 and CDR2 are SGHRS and YFSETQ. V was trimmed by 0 bases and J by 4 bases, leaving 7 bases between them. The CDR3 extends over 14 amino acids. The CDR3 protein is CASSLDSLTGELFF. CDR3 sequence (DNA): TGCGCCAGCAGCTTGGATTCCCTCACCGGGGAGCTGTTTTTT.

This sequence joins TRBV2 and TRBJ2-7, with D tentatively TRBD1 (5 bases). The CDR3 totals 13 residues. V lost 3 bases to trimming and J lost 5 bases, with 11 bases between them. In germline, CDR1 is SNHLY, CDR2 FYNNEI. The CDR3 DNA is TGTGCCAGCAGTGATAGACAGTCCCACGAGCAGTACTTC. This sequence encodes CASSDRQSHEQYF.

The rearrangement joins TRBV27 to TRBJ1-5, with D tentatively TRBD1 (5 bases). The length of the CDR3 is 13 residues. The V and J ends lost 1 base and 9 bases respectively, with 10 bases between them. CDR1 and CDR2 (germline): MNHEY, SMNVEV (reference sequence). The CDR3 protein is CASSLFPDRPQHF. The CDR3 DNA reads TGTGCCAGCAGTTTATTCCCTGACAGGCCCCAGCATTTT.